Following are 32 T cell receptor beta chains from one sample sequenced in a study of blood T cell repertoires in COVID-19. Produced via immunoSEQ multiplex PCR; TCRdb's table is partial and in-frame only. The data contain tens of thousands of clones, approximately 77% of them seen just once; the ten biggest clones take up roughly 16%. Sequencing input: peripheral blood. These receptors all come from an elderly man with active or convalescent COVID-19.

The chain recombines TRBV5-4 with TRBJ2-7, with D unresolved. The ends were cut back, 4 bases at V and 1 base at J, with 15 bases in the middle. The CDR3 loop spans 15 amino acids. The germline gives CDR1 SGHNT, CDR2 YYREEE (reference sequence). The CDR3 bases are TGTGCCAGCAGCCCACCACTGGGCGTTTCCTACGAGCAGTACTTC. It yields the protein CASSPPLGVSYEQYF.

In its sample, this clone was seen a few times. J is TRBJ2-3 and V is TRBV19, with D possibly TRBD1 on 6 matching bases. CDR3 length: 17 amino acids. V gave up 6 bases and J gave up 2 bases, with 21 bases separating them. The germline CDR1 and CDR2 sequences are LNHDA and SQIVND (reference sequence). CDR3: CASRPTRDKQFTDTQYF. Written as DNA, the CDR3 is TGTGCCAGTAGGCCCACCCGGGACAAGCAGTTCACAGATACGCAGTATTTT.

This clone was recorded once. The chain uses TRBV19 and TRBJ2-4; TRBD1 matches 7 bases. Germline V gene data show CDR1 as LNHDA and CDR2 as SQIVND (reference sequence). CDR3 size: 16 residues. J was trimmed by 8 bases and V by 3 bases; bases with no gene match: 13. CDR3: CASSMVIGGRGDIQYF. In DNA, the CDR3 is TGTGCCAGTAGTATGGTAATAGGGGGCAGGGGAGACATTCAGTACTTC.

The DNA of the CDR3 is TGCGCCAGCAGCCCCACCCCAGGGGAAGAGCAGTACTTC. Translated: CASSPTPGEEQYF. The V gene is TRBV5-1, the J gene TRBJ2-7, with a tentative D call TRBD1 (6 bases). CDR1 is SGHRS, CDR2 YFSETQ, per germline. The CDR3 sequence is 13 residues long. V lost 4 bases and J 7 bases, leaving 15 bases between the germline ends.

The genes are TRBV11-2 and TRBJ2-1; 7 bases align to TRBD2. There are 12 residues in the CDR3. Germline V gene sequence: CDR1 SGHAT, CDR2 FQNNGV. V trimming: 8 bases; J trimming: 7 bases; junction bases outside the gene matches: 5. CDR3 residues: CASSGLVNEQFF. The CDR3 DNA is TGTGCCAGCTCTGGACTAGTGAATGAGCAGTTCTTC.

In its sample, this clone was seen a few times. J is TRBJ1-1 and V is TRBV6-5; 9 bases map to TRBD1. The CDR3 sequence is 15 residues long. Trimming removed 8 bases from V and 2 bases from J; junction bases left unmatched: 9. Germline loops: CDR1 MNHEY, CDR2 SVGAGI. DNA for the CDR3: TGTGCCAGCGTTAGACAGGGGGGGAAAAACACTGAAGCTTTCTTT. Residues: CASVRQGGKNTEAFF.

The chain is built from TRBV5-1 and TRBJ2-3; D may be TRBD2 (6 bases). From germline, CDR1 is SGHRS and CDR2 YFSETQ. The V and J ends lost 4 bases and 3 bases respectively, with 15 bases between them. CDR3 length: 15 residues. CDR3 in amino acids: CASSTLADGTDTQYF. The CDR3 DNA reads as TGCGCCAGCAGCACACTAGCAGATGGGACAGATACGCAGTATTTT.

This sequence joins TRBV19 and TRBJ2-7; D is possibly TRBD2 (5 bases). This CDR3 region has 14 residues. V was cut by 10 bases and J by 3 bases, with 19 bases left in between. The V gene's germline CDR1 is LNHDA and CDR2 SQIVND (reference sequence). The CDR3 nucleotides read TGTGCCACCACAACCTCAACTAGGCTCTACGAGCAGTACTTC. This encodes CATTTSTRLYEQYF.

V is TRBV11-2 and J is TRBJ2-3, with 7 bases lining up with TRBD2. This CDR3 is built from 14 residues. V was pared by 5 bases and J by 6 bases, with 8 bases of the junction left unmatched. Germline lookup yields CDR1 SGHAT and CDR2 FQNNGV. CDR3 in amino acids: CASSRGLGVDTQYF. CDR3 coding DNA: TGTGCCAGCAGCCGAGGACTAGGTGTTGATACGCAGTATTTT.

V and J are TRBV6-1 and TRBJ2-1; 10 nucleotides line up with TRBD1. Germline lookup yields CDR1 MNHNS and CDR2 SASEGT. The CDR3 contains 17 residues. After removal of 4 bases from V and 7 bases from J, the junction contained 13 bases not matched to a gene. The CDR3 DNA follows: TGTGCCAGCAGTGTGGCCCCCCCAGGACAGGGGGGGAATGAGCAGTTCTTC. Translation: CASSVAPPGQGGNEQFF.

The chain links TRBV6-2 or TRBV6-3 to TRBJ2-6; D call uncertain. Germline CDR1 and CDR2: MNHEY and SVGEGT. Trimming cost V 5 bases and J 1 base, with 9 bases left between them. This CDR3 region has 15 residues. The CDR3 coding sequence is TGTGCCAGCAGTGACTTCCGGTCTGGGGCCAACGTCCTGACTTTC. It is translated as CASSDFRSGANVLTF.

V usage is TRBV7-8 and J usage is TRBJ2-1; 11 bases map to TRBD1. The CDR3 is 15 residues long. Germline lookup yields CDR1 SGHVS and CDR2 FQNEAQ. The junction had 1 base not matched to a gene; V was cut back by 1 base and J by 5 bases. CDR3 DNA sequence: TGTGCCAGCAGCTTAGGGGACAGGGGGGACAATGAGCAGTTCTTC. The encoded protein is CASSLGDRGDNEQFF.

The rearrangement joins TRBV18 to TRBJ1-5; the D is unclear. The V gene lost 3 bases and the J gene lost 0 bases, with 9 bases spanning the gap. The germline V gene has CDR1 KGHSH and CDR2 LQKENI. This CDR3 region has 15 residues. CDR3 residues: CASSPASDSNQPQHF. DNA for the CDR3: TGTGCCAGCTCACCCGCATCAGATAGCAATCAGCCCCAGCATTTT.

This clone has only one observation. The CDR3 DNA is TGTGCCAGCAGCCGTCGACAGGGGGCCACTGAAGCTTTCTTT. This sequence encodes CASSRRQGATEAFF. The rearrangement links TRBV7-2 to TRBJ1-1; TRBD1 matches at 10 bases. V trimming: 5 bases; J trimming: 4 bases; junction bases outside the gene matches: 4. The CDR3 runs 14 residues. In germline, CDR1 is SGHTA, CDR2 FQGNSA.

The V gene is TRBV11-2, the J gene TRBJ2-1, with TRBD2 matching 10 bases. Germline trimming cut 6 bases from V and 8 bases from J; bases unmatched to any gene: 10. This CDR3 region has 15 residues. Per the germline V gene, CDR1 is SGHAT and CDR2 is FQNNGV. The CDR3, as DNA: TGTGCCAGCAGATCACTAGCGGGGAAGCTGCATGAGCAGTTCTTC. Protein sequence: CASRSLAGKLHEQFF.

CDR3 in DNA: TGTGCCACCAGCGGACGACAGGGGGCCGCCAAAAACATTCAGTACTTC. As protein: CATSGRQGAAKNIQYF. The rearrangement uses TRBV15 and TRBJ2-4, with 10 bases matching TRBD1. This CDR3 is 16 amino acids long. J lost 1 base, V lost 5 bases, and 5 bases had no gene match. Germline V gene sequence: CDR1 LNHNV, CDR2 YYDKDF (reference sequence).

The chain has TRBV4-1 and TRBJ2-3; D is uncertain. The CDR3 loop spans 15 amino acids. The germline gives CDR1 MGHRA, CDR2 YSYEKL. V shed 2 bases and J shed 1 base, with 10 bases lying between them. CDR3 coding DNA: TGCGCCAGCAGCCAAATAGATTCCGGCACAGATACGCAGTATTTT. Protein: CASSQIDSGTDTQYF.

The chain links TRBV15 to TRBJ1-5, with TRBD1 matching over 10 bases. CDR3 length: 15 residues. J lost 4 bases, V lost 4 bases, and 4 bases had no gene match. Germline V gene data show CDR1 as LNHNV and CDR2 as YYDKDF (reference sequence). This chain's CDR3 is CATSMTGGANQPQHF. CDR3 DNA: TGTGCCACCAGCATGACAGGGGGCGCGAATCAGCCCCAGCATTTT.

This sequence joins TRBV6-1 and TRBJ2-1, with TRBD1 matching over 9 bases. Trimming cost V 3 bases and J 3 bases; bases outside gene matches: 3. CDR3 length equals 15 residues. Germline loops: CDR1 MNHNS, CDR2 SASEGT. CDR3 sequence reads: CASSDRQGVYNEQFF. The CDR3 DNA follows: TGTGCCAGCAGTGATAGACAGGGGGTCTACAATGAGCAGTTCTTC.

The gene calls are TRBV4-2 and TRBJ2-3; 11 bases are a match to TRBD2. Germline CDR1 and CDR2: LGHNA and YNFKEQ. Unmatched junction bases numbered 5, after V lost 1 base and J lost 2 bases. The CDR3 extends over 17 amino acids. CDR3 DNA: TGTGCCAGCAGCCAAGGACTAGCGGGGATTATCACAGATACGCAGTATTTT. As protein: CASSQGLAGIITDTQYF.

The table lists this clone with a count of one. CDR3 DNA: TGTGCCAGTAGTGAACAGGGGATAGGGGAAAAACTGTTTTTT. Translating gives CASSEQGIGEKLFF. V gene TRBV19 combines with J gene TRBJ1-4; 7 nucleotides match TRBD1. Looked up from germline, CDR1 is LNHDA and CDR2 is SQIVND (reference sequence). This CDR3 is built from 14 residues. The J segment lost 8 bases and the V segment lost 5 bases, leaving 8 bases of the junction unmatched.

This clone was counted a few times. The CDR3 DNA is TGTGCCAGCAGCCCCCGGGCTAGAGGACAGGATACGCAGTATTTT. The encoded protein is CASSPRARGQDTQYF. The V call is TRBV7-2, the J call TRBJ2-3; maybe TRBD1 (6 bases). The length of the CDR3 is 15 residues. The germline gives CDR1 SGHTA, CDR2 FQGNSA. Trimming left V 5 bases short and J 6 bases short, with 18 bases between.

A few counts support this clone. CDR3 in amino acids: CASSHGSNQPQHF. CDR3 nucleotide sequence: TGTGCCAGCAGCCACGGGAGCAATCAGCCCCAGCATTTT. This rearrangement joins TRBV11-2 to TRBJ1-5; D is undetermined. Trimming took off 5 bases at V and 1 base at J, with 6 bases between the two ends. CDR1 SGHAT and CDR2 FQNNGV come from the germline V gene. This CDR3 comprises 13 residues.

CDR3: CASSSRQGRRPEAFF. The CDR3 DNA follows: TGTGCCAGCAGCAGTAGACAGGGTCGTAGGCCTGAAGCTTTCTTT. The chain has TRBV11-2 and TRBJ1-1; 7 nucleotides align to TRBD1. V gave up 5 bases and J gave up 6 bases; unmatched junction bases: 12. The CDR3 sequence is 15 residues long. CDR1 and CDR2 from the germline V gene are SGHAT and FQNNGV.

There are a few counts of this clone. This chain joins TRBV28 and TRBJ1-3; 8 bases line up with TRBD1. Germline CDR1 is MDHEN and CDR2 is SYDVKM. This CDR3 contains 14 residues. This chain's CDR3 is CASRTGSSGNTIYF. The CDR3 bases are TGTGCTTCTAGGACAGGGTCATCAGGAAACACCATATATTTT.

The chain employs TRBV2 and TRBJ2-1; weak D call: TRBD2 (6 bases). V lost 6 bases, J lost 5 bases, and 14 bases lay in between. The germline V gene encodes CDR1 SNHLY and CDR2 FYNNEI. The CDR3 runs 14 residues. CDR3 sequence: CASRFSGRNNEQFF. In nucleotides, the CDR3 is TGTGCCAGCAGGTTTAGCGGTCGGAACAATGAGCAGTTCTTC.

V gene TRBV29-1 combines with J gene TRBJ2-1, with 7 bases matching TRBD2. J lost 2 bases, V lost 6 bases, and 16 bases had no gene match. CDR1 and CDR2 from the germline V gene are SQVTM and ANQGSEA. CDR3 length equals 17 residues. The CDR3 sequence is CSVKHSSGGRAYNEQFF. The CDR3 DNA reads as TGCAGCGTGAAACATAGCTCCGGGGGGAGAGCCTACAATGAGCAGTTCTTC.

CDR3 loop: CASSDRGGFTEAFF. The CDR3 DNA is TGTGCCAGCAGTGATAGGGGGGGGTTTACTGAAGCTTTCTTT. This chain uses TRBV2 with TRBJ1-1; tentative D call: TRBD1 (6 bases). The CDR3 length is 14 residues. CDR1 is SNHLY and CDR2 is FYNNEI in the germline V gene. Deletions cut 3 bases from V and 5 bases from J, with 13 bases between.

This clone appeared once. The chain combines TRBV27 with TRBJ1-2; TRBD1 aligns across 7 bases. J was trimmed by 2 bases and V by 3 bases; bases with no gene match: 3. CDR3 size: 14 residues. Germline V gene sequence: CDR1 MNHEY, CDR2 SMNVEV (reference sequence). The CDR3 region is CASSLGTANYGYTF. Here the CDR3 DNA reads TGTGCCAGCAGTTTGGGGACAGCGAACTATGGCTACACCTTC.

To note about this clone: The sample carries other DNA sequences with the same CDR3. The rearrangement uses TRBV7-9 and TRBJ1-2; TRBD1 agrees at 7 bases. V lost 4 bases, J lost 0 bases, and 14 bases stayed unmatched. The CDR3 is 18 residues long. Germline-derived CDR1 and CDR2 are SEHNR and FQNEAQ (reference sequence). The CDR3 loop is CASSWADRAQGTNYGYTF. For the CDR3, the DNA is TGTGCCAGCAGCTGGGCCGACAGGGCCCAGGGGACTAACTATGGCTACACCTTC.

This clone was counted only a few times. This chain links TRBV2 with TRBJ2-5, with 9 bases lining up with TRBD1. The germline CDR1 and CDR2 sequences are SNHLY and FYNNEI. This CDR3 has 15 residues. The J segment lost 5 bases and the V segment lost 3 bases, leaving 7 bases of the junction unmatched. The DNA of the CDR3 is TGTGCCAGCAGTGACCCTGGGACAGGGAAGGAGACCCAGTACTTC. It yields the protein CASSDPGTGKETQYF.

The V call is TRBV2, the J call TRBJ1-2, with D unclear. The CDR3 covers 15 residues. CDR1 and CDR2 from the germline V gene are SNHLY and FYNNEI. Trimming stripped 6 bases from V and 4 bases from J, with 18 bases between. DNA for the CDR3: TGTGCCAGCAGAAAACACGGAGACGCGAGCTATGGCTACACCTTC. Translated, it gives CASRKHGDASYGYTF.